What follows are 9 T cell receptor beta chains derived from one specimen sequenced in a study of T cells in localized non-small cell lung cancer. The protocol was immunoSEQ multiplex PCR, while the TCRdb copy is restricted to in-frame clones and leaves out a portion. The sample yields a few thousand clones, about 42% seen once. Source: lung tumor tissue, taken before any cancer treatment. Receptors were obtained from a woman aged 40-70 years with stage I lung adenocarcinoma.

The J gene is TRBJ2-7, the V gene TRBV30; D is possibly TRBD2 (7 bases). The length of the CDR3 is 16 residues. CDR1 and CDR2 from the germline V gene are GTSNPN and SVGIG (reference sequence). V lost 4 bases, J lost 5 bases, and 24 bases lay in between. In DNA form, the CDR3 reads TGTGCCTGGAAGGGGGACTGGCGGGAGAGAGGGAACGAGCAGTACTTC. Its translation: CAWKGDWRERGNEQYF.

This clone has a handful of counts. J is TRBJ2-7 and V is TRBV7-6; 7 nucleotides align to TRBD1. The length of the CDR3 is 15 residues. The ends lost 3 bases at V and 3 bases at J; junction bases unmatched: 8. Germline CDR1 SGHVS, CDR2 FNYEAQ. The CDR3 sequence: CASSFLRDSSYEQYF. The CDR3 DNA follows: TGTGCCAGCAGCTTTCTCCGGGACAGTAGCTACGAGCAGTACTTC. The entire variable domain, with the rest obtained from reference TRBV7-6 and TRBJ2-7, is as follows: GAGVSQSPRYKVTKRGQDVALRCDPISGHVSLYWYRQALGQGPEFLTYFNYEAQQDKSGLPNDRFSAERPEGSISTLTIQRTEQRDSAMYRCASSFLRDSSYEQYFGPGTRLTVT.

The chain has TRBV10-2 and TRBJ2-5; TRBD2 matches 7 bases. From germline, CDR1 is WSHSY and CDR2 SAAADI. This CDR3 is built from 13 residues. Trimming at V came to 8 bases and at J to 3 bases, leaving 6 bases not matched to a gene. The CDR3 DNA sequence: TGCGCCAGCCGGTTGGGGAGGGAAGAGACCCAGTACTTC. Amino acids: CASRLGREETQYF.

The V call is TRBV9, the J call TRBJ2-7; D may be TRBD2 (6 bases). This CDR3 is 12 amino acids long. The V gene's germline CDR1 is SGDLS and CDR2 YYNGEE. Trimming removed 5 bases from V and 4 bases from J, with 10 bases in between. In DNA, the CDR3 is TGTGCCAGCAGTGGAGGGAGGTACGAGCAGTACTTC. Translating gives CASSGGRYEQYF.

The chain is built from TRBV30 and TRBJ2-5, with TRBD1 identical over 7 bases. CDR3 size: 13 residues. V was clipped by 4 bases and J by 1 base; unmatched bases: 3. Per germline, CDR1 GTSNPN and CDR2 SVGIG (reference sequence). CDR3 sequence: CAWTRDSQETQYF. CDR3 DNA: TGTGCCTGGACTAGGGACAGCCAAGAGACCCAGTACTTC.

There are a few counts of this clone. This chain's CDR3 is CASSPRRTSGVSGANVLTF. The CDR3 region has the DNA TGTGCCAGCAGCCCAAGACGGACTAGCGGGGTCTCTGGGGCCAACGTCCTGACTTTC. The chain has TRBV14 and TRBJ2-6, with 12 bases matching TRBD2. Germline V gives CDR1 SGHDN, CDR2 FVKESK. V shed 4 bases and J 0 bases; nucleotides not matched to a gene: 7. There are 19 residues in the CDR3.

Only one count was recorded for this clone. The gene calls are TRBV19 and TRBJ2-1, with TRBD2 as a possible D gene (6 bases). Germline loops: CDR1 LNHDA, CDR2 SQIVND (reference sequence). V lost 2 bases and J lost 2, with 13 bases in between. There are 16 residues in the CDR3. CDR3 loop: CASSIQSGGAYNEQFF. In nucleotides, the CDR3 is TGTGCCAGTAGTATACAATCCGGGGGAGCCTACAATGAGCAGTTCTTC.

V and J are TRBV28 and TRBJ1-2, with 8 bases that match TRBD1. J gave up 7 bases and V 2 bases, and 6 bases lay outside the gene matches. This CDR3 contains 14 residues. Germline V gene lookup returns CDR1 MDHEN and CDR2 SYDVKM. In DNA, the CDR3 is TGTGCCAGCAGTTTACAGGGGGCGATCCCTGGCTACACCTTC. It specifies CASSLQGAIPGYTF.

The CDR3 region is CASRPQGRNQPQHF. Here the CDR3 DNA reads TGTGCCAGTAGGCCACAGGGCCGTAATCAGCCCCAGCATTTT. This sequence joins TRBV19 and TRBJ1-5; tentatively, D is TRBD1 (6 bases). The ends were cut back, 6 bases at V and 4 bases at J, with 13 bases in the middle. The CDR3 runs 14 residues. CDR1 is LNHDA and CDR2 is SQIVND in the germline V gene (reference sequence). Full variable domain (remainder filled in from reference TRBV19 and TRBJ1-5): DGGITQSPKYLFRKEGQNVTLSCEQNLNHDAMYWYRQDPGQGLRLIYYSQIVNDFQKGDIAEGYSVSREKKESFPLTVTSAQKNPTAFYLCASRPQGRNQPQHFGDGTRLSIL.